This T cell receptor (beta chain) is from a study of T cell responses to AZD1222 COVID-19 vaccine. This CDR3 has 14 residues. Trimming removed 4 bases from V and 6 bases from J; junction bases left unmatched: 6. Germline V gene lookup returns CDR1 SGHDN and CDR2 FVKESK. Assay used: immunoSEQ multiplex PCR; TCRdb lists only in-frame clones, some missing. Counted here are approximately 120,000 clones, 88% occurring once; the ten biggest clones make up roughly 4.5%. The sequenced sample was peripheral blood, obtained on day 0 of AZD1222 vaccination. The receptor's source is an adult in good health. The chain links TRBV14 to TRBJ1-2; 9 bases line up with TRBD1. The CDR3 reads CASSPQGTGHGYTF. Here the CDR3 DNA reads TGTGCCAGCAGCCCACAGGGGACAGGGCATGGCTACACCTTC.